Listed below are T cell receptor beta chains from one sample, sequenced in a study of blood T cell repertoires in COVID-19. Measured with immunoSEQ multiplex PCR; TCRdb has only the in-frame clones, and not every one. The table includes about 30,000 clones, approximately 86% detected once. The sequenced material came from peripheral blood. These receptors came from a man between 60 and 75 years old with active COVID-19. The CDR3 runs from the conserved cysteine through the conserved F or W. D genes are given only for firm matches. The size of a clone is reported for some rows only, either as once, few or many, or as a class for expanded clones.

d_call: TRBD1; clone_size: NA; v_call: TRBV18; j_call: TRBJ2-7; cdr3_length: 14; cdr3_nt: TGTGCCAGCTCACCCAGGACAGGGGAGCCCGAGCAGTACTTC; cdr3_aa: CASSPRTGEPEQYF
d_call: NA; clone_size: NA; v_call: TRBV9; j_call: TRBJ1-2; cdr3_length: 13; cdr3_nt: TGTGCCAGCAGCCAATCTCCGGGGTATGGCTACACCTTC; cdr3_aa: CASSQSPGYGYTF
d_call: TRBD2; clone_size: NA; v_call: TRBV18; j_call: TRBJ2-3; cdr3_length: 17; cdr3_nt: TGTGCCAGCTCTACCGGGACTAGCGGACTTAGCACAGATACGCAGTATTTT; cdr3_aa: CASSTGTSGLSTDTQYF
d_call: NA; clone_size: NA; v_call: TRBV3-1/TRBV3-2; j_call: TRBJ2-7; cdr3_length: 12; cdr3_nt: TGTGCCAGCAGCCAAGCTCGCCGGGAGCAGTACTTC; cdr3_aa: CASSQARREQYF
d_call: NA; clone_size: NA; v_call: TRBV2; j_call: TRBJ1-5; cdr3_length: 15; cdr3_nt: TGTGCCAGCAGTGCTCAGGGTACGGGCAATCAGCCCCAGCATTTT; cdr3_aa: CASSAQGTGNQPQHF
d_call: NA; clone_size: NA; v_call: TRBV19; j_call: TRBJ2-3; cdr3_length: 15; cdr3_nt: TGTGCCAGTAGTAACCCAGGGCAGACCACAGATACGCAGTATTTT; cdr3_aa: CASSNPGQTTDTQYF
d_call: TRBD1; clone_size: NA; v_call: TRBV6-2/TRBV6-3; j_call: TRBJ2-7; cdr3_length: 15; cdr3_nt: TGTGCCAGCAGTGGTACCGACAGGGCAGCCTACGAGCAGTACTTC; cdr3_aa: CASSGTDRAAYEQYF
d_call: TRBD2; clone_size: NA; v_call: TRBV11-2; j_call: TRBJ2-7; cdr3_length: 16; cdr3_nt: TGTGCCAGCAGCCCTACTAGCGGGGGGGCCAAGCACGAGCAGTACTTC; cdr3_aa: CASSPTSGGAKHEQYF
d_call: TRBD1; clone_size: NA; v_call: TRBV15; j_call: TRBJ1-3; cdr3_length: 16; cdr3_nt: TGTGCCACCAGCAGAGAGTCCCGACAGGGACGAAACACCATATATTTT; cdr3_aa: CATSRESRQGRNTIYF
d_call: TRBD1; clone_size: NA; v_call: TRBV9; j_call: TRBJ1-6; cdr3_length: 15; cdr3_nt: TGTGCCAGCAGCGTAGTAGATACAGGGGATGCACCCCTCCACTTT; cdr3_aa: CASSVVDTGDAPLHF
d_call: NA; clone_size: NA; v_call: TRBV9; j_call: TRBJ2-5; cdr3_length: 14; cdr3_nt: TGTGCCAGCAGCGTAGTGGGAGGAAGAGAGACCCAGTACTTC; cdr3_aa: CASSVVGGRETQYF
d_call: TRBD1; clone_size: NA; v_call: TRBV10-2; j_call: TRBJ2-2; cdr3_length: 16; cdr3_nt: TGCGCCAGCAGTGAGTTTGGGACAGGGCACACCGGGGAGCTGTTTTTT; cdr3_aa: CASSEFGTGHTGELFF
d_call: TRBD2; clone_size: NA; v_call: TRBV19; j_call: TRBJ2-1; cdr3_length: 17; cdr3_nt: TGTGCCAGTAGTATTATCAGCGGGGGGAGCTCCTACAATGAGCAGTTCTTC; cdr3_aa: CASSIISGGSSYNEQFF
d_call: TRBD2; clone_size: NA; v_call: TRBV7-3; j_call: TRBJ2-3; cdr3_length: 16; cdr3_nt: TGTGCCAGCAGCTTAGGGACTAGCAGCAGCACAGATACGCAGTATTTT; cdr3_aa: CASSLGTSSSTDTQYF
d_call: NA; clone_size: NA; v_call: TRBV5-3; j_call: TRBJ1-5; cdr3_length: 14; cdr3_nt: TGTGCCAGAAGCACAGACAGAAATAATCAGCCCCAGCATTTT; cdr3_aa: CARSTDRNNQPQHF
d_call: NA; clone_size: once; v_call: TRBV6-6; j_call: TRBJ1-1; cdr3_length: 12; cdr3_nt: TGTGCCAGCAGGGACTGGAATACTGAAGCTTTCTTT; cdr3_aa: CASRDWNTEAFF
d_call: TRBD1; clone_size: NA; v_call: TRBV28; j_call: TRBJ1-1; cdr3_length: 13; cdr3_nt: TGTGCCACCGCGGGACAGCCGAACACTGAAGCTTTCTTT; cdr3_aa: CATAGQPNTEAFF
d_call: NA; clone_size: NA; v_call: TRBV9; j_call: TRBJ1-1; cdr3_length: 14; cdr3_nt: TGTGCCAGCAGCGCCGAGGGCTGGAGCACTGAAGCTTTCTTT; cdr3_aa: CASSAEGWSTEAFF
d_call: TRBD2; clone_size: NA; v_call: TRBV15; j_call: TRBJ2-7; cdr3_length: 19; cdr3_nt: TGTGCCACCAGCAACCTCGCGAAGGGTAGGGGTAGCGGGGGGAGCGAGCAGTACTTC; cdr3_aa: CATSNLAKGRGSGGSEQYF
d_call: NA; clone_size: NA; v_call: TRBV7-3; j_call: TRBJ2-5; cdr3_length: 15; cdr3_nt: TGTGCCAGCAGCTTAGCAGGGTGGAAGGAAGAGACCCAGTACTTC; cdr3_aa: CASSLAGWKEETQYF
d_call: NA; clone_size: NA; v_call: TRBV7-9; j_call: TRBJ1-5; cdr3_length: 16; cdr3_nt: TGTGCCAGCAGCTTATGGGCAGGGATAGACAATCAGCCCCAGCATTTT; cdr3_aa: CASSLWAGIDNQPQHF
d_call: TRBD2; clone_size: NA; v_call: TRBV11-2; j_call: TRBJ2-7; cdr3_length: 16; cdr3_nt: TGTGCCAGCAGCTTGACGAACGCGGGGGGATCCTACGAGCAGTACTTC; cdr3_aa: CASSLTNAGGSYEQYF
d_call: NA; clone_size: NA; v_call: TRBV19; j_call: TRBJ2-7; cdr3_length: 15; cdr3_nt: TGTGCCAGTGGGAATACAGGGACCCTCTCCGGCGAGCAGTACTTC; cdr3_aa: CASGNTGTLSGEQYF
d_call: NA; clone_size: NA; v_call: TRBV5-1; j_call: TRBJ2-1; cdr3_length: 13; cdr3_nt: TGCGCCAGCAGCTTGGATGGCGGTGGAAGGCAGTTCTTC; cdr3_aa: CASSLDGGGRQFF
d_call: TRBD1; clone_size: NA; v_call: TRBV7-2; j_call: TRBJ2-7; cdr3_length: 12; cdr3_nt: TGTGCCAGCAGCTTAACAGGGGTCGAGCAGTACTTC; cdr3_aa: CASSLTGVEQYF
d_call: TRBD1; clone_size: NA; v_call: TRBV5-6; j_call: TRBJ1-2; cdr3_length: 14; cdr3_nt: TGTGCCAGCAGCCAAACAGGGGCTGGGGATGGCTACACCTTC; cdr3_aa: CASSQTGAGDGYTF
d_call: NA; clone_size: NA; v_call: TRBV7-2; j_call: TRBJ2-2; cdr3_length: 14; cdr3_nt: TGTGCCAGCAGTATACGGGGGAACACCGGGGAGCTGTTTTTT; cdr3_aa: CASSIRGNTGELFF
d_call: TRBD2; clone_size: NA; v_call: TRBV7-9; j_call: TRBJ2-3; cdr3_length: 15; cdr3_nt: TGTGCCAGCAGCCAGCCGGGACTAGCTACAGATACGCAGTATTTT; cdr3_aa: CASSQPGLATDTQYF
d_call: NA; clone_size: NA; v_call: TRBV30; j_call: TRBJ2-7; cdr3_length: 13; cdr3_nt: TGTGCCTGGAGTAGGGACACAGGCTACGAGCAGTACTTC; cdr3_aa: CAWSRDTGYEQYF
d_call: NA; clone_size: NA; v_call: TRBV7-8; j_call: TRBJ2-5; cdr3_length: 14; cdr3_nt: TGTGCCAGCAGCGGGGGTCCTCGGGGGGAGACCCAGTACTTC; cdr3_aa: CASSGGPRGETQYF
d_call: NA; clone_size: NA; v_call: TRBV14; j_call: TRBJ2-7; cdr3_length: 13; cdr3_nt: TGTGCCAGCAGCCAAGAGCTAGCCGGCGAGCAGTACTTC; cdr3_aa: CASSQELAGEQYF
d_call: NA; clone_size: NA; v_call: TRBV7-9; j_call: TRBJ1-1; cdr3_length: 13; cdr3_nt: TGTGCCAGCAGCTTAGCCCGGACATCTGAAGCTTTCTTT; cdr3_aa: CASSLARTSEAFF
d_call: NA; clone_size: NA; v_call: TRBV7-6; j_call: TRBJ1-5; cdr3_length: 14; cdr3_nt: TGTGCCAGCAGCTTAGAGGCAGGGAATCAGCCCCAGCATTTT; cdr3_aa: CASSLEAGNQPQHF
d_call: NA; clone_size: NA; v_call: TRBV12-1; j_call: TRBJ1-5; cdr3_length: 15; cdr3_nt: TGTGCCAGCAGCTTTGCGCGCCAGGGGGGTCAGCCCCAGCATTTT; cdr3_aa: CASSFARQGGQPQHF
d_call: NA; clone_size: NA; v_call: TRBV14; j_call: TRBJ2-7; cdr3_length: 13; cdr3_nt: TGTGCCAGCAGCCAATTCCGCGGGTACGAGCAGTACTTC; cdr3_aa: CASSQFRGYEQYF
d_call: TRBD2; clone_size: once; v_call: TRBV24-1; j_call: TRBJ2-1; cdr3_length: 18; cdr3_nt: TGTGCCACCAGTGATAATAGCGGGGGTGCCTATGTTAGAGGGGAGCAGTTCTTC; cdr3_aa: CATSDNSGGAYVRGEQFF
d_call: TRBD1; clone_size: NA; v_call: TRBV6-4; j_call: TRBJ1-1; cdr3_length: 14; cdr3_nt: TGTGCCAGCAGTGAGACCGGGACAGGGGGTAAGGCTTTCTTT; cdr3_aa: CASSETGTGGKAFF
d_call: NA; clone_size: NA; v_call: TRBV29-1; j_call: TRBJ2-5; cdr3_length: 12; cdr3_nt: TGCAGCGTTGCTGCGGGGCAAGAGACCCAGTACTTC; cdr3_aa: CSVAAGQETQYF
d_call: NA; clone_size: NA; v_call: TRBV4-1; j_call: TRBJ1-1; cdr3_length: 14; cdr3_nt: TGCGCCAGCAGCCAAGGCCGGACAGCCAGCAAAGCTTTCTTT; cdr3_aa: CASSQGRTASKAFF
d_call: NA; clone_size: NA; v_call: TRBV7-9; j_call: TRBJ1-1; cdr3_length: 14; cdr3_nt: TGTGCCAGCAGCAGGAAGGACAGGAACACTGAAGCTTTCTTT; cdr3_aa: CASSRKDRNTEAFF
d_call: NA; clone_size: NA; v_call: TRBV5-1; j_call: TRBJ1-1; cdr3_length: 16; cdr3_nt: TGCGCCAGCAGCTTGGCCAGTTTCAGAGGAGACACTGAAGCTTTCTTT; cdr3_aa: CASSLASFRGDTEAFF
d_call: TRBD1; clone_size: NA; v_call: TRBV5-1; j_call: TRBJ2-7; cdr3_length: 13; cdr3_nt: TGCGCCAGTAAACTAGGTCCAGGGGGAGAGCAGTACTTC; cdr3_aa: CASKLGPGGEQYF
d_call: TRBD2; clone_size: NA; v_call: TRBV7-3; j_call: TRBJ2-5; cdr3_length: 15; cdr3_nt: TGTGCCAGCAGCTTAACGGGTAGCGGGGAAGAGACCCAGTACTTC; cdr3_aa: CASSLTGSGEETQYF
d_call: TRBD1; clone_size: NA; v_call: TRBV5-6; j_call: TRBJ2-1; cdr3_length: 15; cdr3_nt: TGTGCCAGCAGCCCGGGACAGAGCTCCTACAATGAGCAGTTCTTC; cdr3_aa: CASSPGQSSYNEQFF
d_call: NA; clone_size: NA; v_call: TRBV3-1/TRBV3-2; j_call: TRBJ1-1; cdr3_length: 13; cdr3_nt: TGTGCCAGCAAGCGAGGGTCGGGCACTGAAGCTTTCTTT; cdr3_aa: CASKRGSGTEAFF
d_call: NA; clone_size: few; v_call: TRBV4-1; j_call: TRBJ2-1; cdr3_length: 13; cdr3_nt: TGCGCCAGCAGCCAAGACCGGGGTGGCGAGCAGTTCTTC; cdr3_aa: CASSQDRGGEQFF
d_call: TRBD1; clone_size: once; v_call: TRBV15; j_call: TRBJ2-1; cdr3_length: 15; cdr3_nt: TGTGCCACCAGCAAAGGACAGGGGGATTACAATGAGCAGTTCTTC; cdr3_aa: CATSKGQGDYNEQFF
d_call: NA; clone_size: NA; v_call: TRBV5-1; j_call: TRBJ2-1; cdr3_length: 13; cdr3_nt: TGCGCCGCGAGAGGGGGGGCCGACAATGAGCAGTTCTTC; cdr3_aa: CAARGGADNEQFF